These 12 T cell receptor beta chains were sequenced from one sample in a study of human T cells and chemical hapten exposure. From the 5' RACE reads, TCRdb called clonotypes with MiXCR, one entry per CDR3 protein. The sample has around 82,000 distinct CDR3 sequences, approximately 7.7% seen once; the top ten hold 2% to 2.5%. From whole blood left unfractionated, total RNA was extracted. The source of these receptors is a male donor in good health.

This clonotype was recorded at least ten times. The chain is built from TRBV11-2 and TRBJ2-2; D unresolved. The V gene's germline CDR1 is SGHAT and CDR2 FQNNGV. Trimming removed 5 bases from V and 0 bases from J, with 7 bases in between. The CDR3 length is 14 residues. The CDR3 DNA sequence: TGTGCCAGCAGCGCTAGTGCGAACACCGGGGAGCTGTTTTTT. Protein sequence: CASSASANTGELFF.

This clonotype was detected a few times. The gene calls are TRBV7-2 and TRBJ2-5, with 7 bases aligning to TRBD2. The CDR3 contains 19 residues. With 1 base clipped from V and 2 bases from J, the junction kept 16 bases outside the gene matches. Germline lookup yields CDR1 SGHTA and CDR2 FQGNSA. The CDR3: CASSLGRRIGGGAQETQYF. The CDR3 DNA sequence: TGTGCCAGCAGCTTAGGGAGGAGGATTGGCGGGGGAGCACAAGAGACCCAGTACTTC.

The rearrangement uses TRBV4-3 and TRBJ1-2, with D possibly TRBD1 on 6 matching bases. This CDR3 has 16 amino acids. With 1 base removed from V and 5 bases from J, the gap between germline ends came to 17 bases. From germline, CDR1 is LGHNA and CDR2 YSLEER. CDR3 loop: CASSQGAGETLYGYTF. The DNA of the CDR3 is TGCGCCAGCAGCCAAGGTGCAGGGGAAACGCTATATGGCTACACCTTC.

This clonotype has a handful of counts. V gene TRBV19 combines with J gene TRBJ1-1, with TRBD1 identical over 8 bases. J was trimmed by 3 bases and V by 6 bases; bases with no gene match: 6. This CDR3 is 14 amino acids long. CDR1 is LNHDA and CDR2 is SQIVND in the germline V gene (reference sequence). In DNA form, the CDR3 reads TGTGCCAGTAGCGAGACAGGGGACTACACTGAAGCTTTCTTT. It specifies CASSETGDYTEAFF. Supplemented by reference TRBV19 and TRBJ1-1, the full variable domain reads DGGITQSPKYLFRKEGQNVTLSCEQNLNHDAMYWYRQDPGQGLRLIYYSQIVNDFQKGDIAEGYSVSREKKESFPLTVTSAQKNPTAFYLCASSETGDYTEAFFGQGTRLTVV.

Ten or more counts support this clonotype. The chain employs TRBV6-2 or TRBV6-3 and TRBJ2-2, with 8 bases that match TRBD1. The CDR3 is 14 residues long. Trimming removed 7 bases from V and 2 bases from J; junction bases left unmatched: 3. Germline CDR1 is MNHEY and CDR2 is SVGEGT. CDR3 nucleotides: TGTGCCAGCAAAGGACAGGGAAACACCGGGGAGCTGTTTTTT. Residues: CASKGQGNTGELFF.

V is TRBV7-9 and J is TRBJ2-1; D ambiguous. Trimming took 2 bases from V and 5 from J, leaving 7 bases between them. The CDR3 loop spans 13 amino acids. The V gene's germline CDR1 is SEHNR and CDR2 FQNEAQ (reference sequence). CDR3 amino acids: CASSLRVDNEQFF. The CDR3 bases are TGTGCCAGCAGCTTAAGGGTAGACAATGAGCAGTTCTTC.

This clonotype was counted at least ten times. This rearrangement joins TRBV19 to TRBJ2-1; D is perhaps TRBD1 (5 bases). With 3 bases removed from V and 10 bases from J, the gap between germline ends came to 22 bases. Germline CDR1 and CDR2: LNHDA and SQIVND (reference sequence). The CDR3 has 16 residues. The CDR3 DNA sequence: TGTGCCAGTAGTATTCGACAGCAGTATAAACCCATCGAGCAGTTCTTC. Its translation: CASSIRQQYKPIEQFF.

This clonotype showed up many times. The chain couples TRBV11-2 to TRBJ1-6, with 9 bases matching TRBD1. Germline CDR1 is SGHAT and CDR2 is FQNNGV. After removal of 5 bases from V and 10 bases from J, the junction contained 3 bases not matched to a gene. The CDR3 has 13 residues. In DNA, the CDR3 is TGTGCCAGCAGCCGTGACAGGGGGTCACCCCTCCACTTT. This sequence encodes CASSRDRGSPLHF.

The CDR3 DNA reads as TGTGCCAGCAGCCGTGGGACTGATCTGAACACTGAAGCTTTCTTT. Translated, it gives CASSRGTDLNTEAFF. The chain combines TRBV11-2 with TRBJ1-1; D may be TRBD1 (5 bases). V was cut by 5 bases and J by 0 bases, with 13 bases left in between. CDR3 length: 15 residues. The germline CDR1 and CDR2 sequences are SGHAT and FQNNGV. The whole variable domain, filled in from reference TRBV11-2 and TRBJ1-1, reads EAGVAQSPRYKIIEKRQSVAFWCNPISGHATLYWYQQILGQGPKLLIQFQNNGVVDDSQLPKDRFSAERLKGVDSTLKIQPAKLEDSAVYLCASSRGTDLNTEAFFGQGTRLTVV.

The chain employs TRBV7-2 and TRBJ1-4; D may be TRBD1 (5 bases). The CDR3 is made up of 15 amino acids. The V gene lost 4 bases and the J gene lost 3 bases, with 12 bases spanning the gap. The germline CDR1 and CDR2 sequences are SGHTA and FQGNSA. CDR3 sequence: CASSYQGFANEKLFF. CDR3 nucleotide sequence: TGTGCCAGCAGCTACCAGGGATTCGCTAATGAAAAACTGTTTTTT. The whole variable domain, remainder taken from reference TRBV7-2 and TRBJ1-4, is GAGVSQSPSNKVTEKGKDVELRCDPISGHTALYWYRQSLGQGLEFLIYFQGNSAPDKSGLPSDRFSAERTGGSVSTLTIQRTQQEDSAVYLCASSYQGFANEKLFFGSGTQLSVL.

The chain is built from TRBV6-6 and TRBJ1-6; TRBD1 matches at 8 bases. After removal of 0 bases from V and 8 bases from J, the junction contained 6 bases not matched to a gene. From germline, CDR1 is MNHNY and CDR2 SVGAGI (reference sequence). The CDR3 is made up of 16 amino acids. DNA of the CDR3: TGTGCCAGCAGTTACTCTGACAGGGGTTTAGATTCACCCCTCCACTTT. Translation gives CASSYSDRGLDSPLHF.

Ten or more counts support this clonotype. The J gene is TRBJ1-1, the V gene TRBV20-1, with D uncertain. This CDR3 is 14 amino acids long. V was pared by 6 bases and J by 0 bases, with 14 bases between. Germline V gene data show CDR1 as DFQATT and CDR2 as SNEGSKA (reference sequence). The CDR3 bases are TGCAGTGCCGCCGGCGTAGCTTTGAACACTGAAGCTTTCTTT. Translation: CSAAGVALNTEAFF.